The rows below give T cell receptor beta chains drawn from one sample of a study of T-cell reconstitution after alpha-beta-depleted transplantation in children. TCRdb re-called the PCR reads with MiXCR, one entry per CDR3 protein. The sample shows approximately 420,000 distinct CDR3 sequences, 11% of them seen only once. The sample here was PBMCs from the stem cell graft donor, taken from the stem cell graft. These receptors were obtained from a human donor who donated a stem cell graft to a child with acute myeloid leukemia. Each CDR3 is given with its conserved first and last residue. D genes are given only for firm matches. Clone size appears in some rows only: once, few, many, or a class for an expanded clone.

cdr3_length: 15; d_call: TRBD1; v_call: TRBV7-2; j_call: TRBJ1-2; clone_size: few; cdr3_aa: CASSPRTGNNYGYTF; cdr3_nt: TGTGCCAGCAGCCCGAGGACAGGGAACAACTATGGCTACACCTTC
cdr3_length: 14; d_call: TRBD1; v_call: TRBV9; j_call: TRBJ2-1; clone_size: few; cdr3_aa: CASSTPTGDNEQFF; cdr3_nt: TGTGCCAGCAGCACCCCGACAGGGGACAATGAGCAGTTCTTC
cdr3_length: 17; d_call: NA; v_call: TRBV21-1; j_call: TRBJ1-4; clone_size: few; cdr3_aa: CASSDAGQHSTNEKLFF; cdr3_nt: TGTGCCAGCAGCGACGCGGGACAGCATTCAACTAATGAAAAACTGTTTTTT
cdr3_length: 15; d_call: TRBD1; v_call: TRBV20-1; j_call: TRBJ2-1; clone_size: many; cdr3_aa: CSALHPGQGQGEQFF; cdr3_nt: TGCAGTGCTTTACATCCGGGACAGGGGCAGGGTGAGCAGTTCTTC
cdr3_length: 13; d_call: NA; v_call: TRBV29-1; j_call: TRBJ1-2; clone_size: NA; cdr3_aa: CSVPAPGMPGYTF; cdr3_nt: TGCAGCGTCCCCGCCCCAGGGATGCCGGGCTACACCTTC
cdr3_length: 14; d_call: NA; v_call: TRBV12-3/TRBV12-4; j_call: TRBJ1-2; clone_size: few; cdr3_aa: CASSRRQSEDGYTF; cdr3_nt: TGTGCCAGCAGTCGCAGGCAGAGCGAGGATGGCTACACCTTC
cdr3_length: 15; d_call: TRBD1; v_call: TRBV9; j_call: TRBJ2-1; clone_size: NA; cdr3_aa: CASSRRQGVLNEQFF; cdr3_nt: TGTGCCAGCAGCCGGAGACAGGGGGTCCTCAATGAGCAGTTCTTC
cdr3_length: 10; d_call: NA; v_call: TRBV6-2/TRBV6-3; j_call: TRBJ2-5; clone_size: many; cdr3_aa: CASGRETQYF; cdr3_nt: TGTGCCAGCGGCCGAGAGACCCAGTACTTC
cdr3_length: 15; d_call: TRBD1; v_call: TRBV6-5; j_call: TRBJ2-2; clone_size: few; cdr3_aa: CASSYGDRGTGELFF; cdr3_nt: TGTGCCAGCAGTTACGGGGACAGGGGGACCGGGGAGCTGTTTTTT
cdr3_length: 13; d_call: NA; v_call: TRBV10-3; j_call: TRBJ1-1; clone_size: NA; cdr3_aa: CAISDHGTDEAFF; cdr3_nt: TGTGCCATCAGTGATCATGGGACGGATGAAGCTTTCTTT
cdr3_length: 14; d_call: NA; v_call: TRBV7-9; j_call: TRBJ1-2; clone_size: NA; cdr3_aa: CASSGPGRFYGYTF; cdr3_nt: TGTGCCAGCAGCGGACCGGGACGGTTCTATGGCTACACCTTC
cdr3_length: 16; d_call: TRBD1; v_call: TRBV20-1; j_call: TRBJ1-5; clone_size: NA; cdr3_aa: CSARGTGLKSNQPQHF; cdr3_nt: TGCAGTGCTAGAGGGACAGGGCTGAAAAGCAATCAGCCCCAGCATTTT
cdr3_length: 16; d_call: NA; v_call: TRBV7-6; j_call: TRBJ2-1; clone_size: many; cdr3_aa: CASSAQRRAANNEQFF; cdr3_nt: TGTGCCAGCAGCGCCCAACGCCGGGCAGCTAACAATGAGCAGTTCTTC
cdr3_length: 11; d_call: NA; v_call: TRBV27; j_call: TRBJ2-3; clone_size: NA; cdr3_aa: CASSYQGSWYF; cdr3_nt: TGTGCCAGCAGTTATCAGGGGAGTTGGTATTTT
cdr3_length: 12; d_call: NA; v_call: TRBV6-5; j_call: TRBJ2-1; clone_size: few; cdr3_aa: CASTRGGNEQFF; cdr3_nt: TGTGCCAGCACCCGAGGGGGAAATGAGCAGTTCTTC
cdr3_length: 18; d_call: NA; v_call: TRBV11-1; j_call: TRBJ2-1; clone_size: NA; cdr3_aa: CASSLGSLLHYYYNEQFF; cdr3_nt: TGTGCCAGCAGCTTAGGGTCTCTGCTCCACTACTACTACAATGAGCAGTTCTTC
cdr3_length: 15; d_call: NA; v_call: TRBV4-3; j_call: TRBJ1-1; clone_size: NA; cdr3_aa: CASRETLGLNTEAFF; cdr3_nt: TGCGCCAGCAGAGAGACATTGGGGCTGAACACTGAAGCTTTCTTT
cdr3_length: 17; d_call: TRBD1; v_call: TRBV14; j_call: TRBJ2-2; clone_size: few; cdr3_aa: CASSQAGTGLGTGELFF; cdr3_nt: TGTGCCAGCAGCCAAGCCGGGACAGGCTTGGGCACCGGGGAGCTGTTTTTT
cdr3_length: 13; d_call: NA; v_call: TRBV20-1; j_call: TRBJ2-2; clone_size: few; cdr3_aa: CSARDIPPGELFF; cdr3_nt: TGCAGTGCTAGAGATATCCCCCCCGGGGAGCTGTTTTTT
cdr3_length: 12; d_call: TRBD1; v_call: TRBV7-8; j_call: TRBJ2-7; clone_size: NA; cdr3_aa: CASSGGDRQQYF; cdr3_nt: TGTGCCAGCAGCGGTGGGGACAGGCAGCAGTACTTC
cdr3_length: 14; d_call: NA; v_call: TRBV4-3; j_call: TRBJ1-5; clone_size: few; cdr3_aa: CASSQDFGLRPQHF; cdr3_nt: TGCGCCAGCAGCCAAGATTTCGGACTTCGGCCCCAGCATTTT